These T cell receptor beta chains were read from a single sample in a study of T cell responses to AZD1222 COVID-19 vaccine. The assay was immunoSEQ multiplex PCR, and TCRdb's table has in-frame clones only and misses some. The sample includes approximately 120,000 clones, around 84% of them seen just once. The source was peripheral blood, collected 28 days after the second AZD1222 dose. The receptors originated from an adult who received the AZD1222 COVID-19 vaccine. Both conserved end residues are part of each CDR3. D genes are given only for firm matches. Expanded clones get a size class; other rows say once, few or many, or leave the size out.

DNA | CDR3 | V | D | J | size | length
TGCGCCAGCAGCTTAACGGGAGGCGAAAAACTGTTTTTT | CASSLTGGEKLFF | TRBV10-1 | - | TRBJ1-4 | - | 13
TGCGCCAGCAGTGAGACTAGCGGGGGGGGATACAATGAGCAGTTCTTC | CASSETSGGGYNEQFF | TRBV10-1 | TRBD2 | TRBJ2-1 | - | 16
TGTGCCAGTGCTCCGGGACTAGCGGTCAATGAGCAGTTCTTC | CASAPGLAVNEQFF | TRBV9 | TRBD2 | TRBJ2-1 | - | 14
TGTGCCAGCAGCTTAGTCGGTGTCAGGAGGAGCACTGAAGCTTTCTTT | CASSLVGVRRSTEAFF | TRBV7-2 | - | TRBJ1-1 | - | 16
TGTGCCAGCAGCAAGCAGGGGGCTGCTACGCAGTATTTT | CASSKQGAATQYF | TRBV7-6 | TRBD1 | TRBJ2-3 | - | 13
TGTGCCAGCAGCCGGAAGACAGGGGGCAAAGACTATGGCTACACCTTC | CASSRKTGGKDYGYTF | TRBV7-9 | TRBD1 | TRBJ1-2 | - | 16
TGTGCCAGCAGCCTAGCTAGTACCTACGAGCAGTACTTC | CASSLASTYEQYF | TRBV7-9 | - | TRBJ2-7 | few | 13
TGTGCCAGCAGCTGGGACCAAGAGACCCAGTACTTC | CASSWDQETQYF | TRBV7-9 | - | TRBJ2-5 | - | 12
TGTGCCAGCAGTCCTTCATCCGGGGAGAGCTCCTACGAGCAGTACTTC | CASSPSSGESSYEQYF | TRBV27 | - | TRBJ2-7 | - | 16
TGCGCCAGCAGCTTGATAGGACGCGATAATTCACCCCTCCACTTT | CASSLIGRDNSPLHF | TRBV5-1 | - | TRBJ1-6 | - | 15
TGCGCCAGCAGCCGCACCCAGACACTAATCATGGGGGATACGCAGTATTTT | CASSRTQTLIMGDTQYF | TRBV4-1 | - | TRBJ2-3 | - | 17
TGTGCCAGCAGTTTGGGATCCCGAGGGAATGAAAAACTGTTTTTT | CASSLGSRGNEKLFF | TRBV6-2/TRBV6-3 | - | TRBJ1-4 | once | 15
TGTGCCAGTATTACACCTACAGGGAGCGGCAATCAGCCCCAGCATTTT | CASITPTGSGNQPQHF | TRBV19 | - | TRBJ1-5 | - | 16
TGTGCCAGCTCACCATCTGTGAACACTGAAGCTTTCTTT | CASSPSVNTEAFF | TRBV18 | - | TRBJ1-1 | - | 13
TGTGCCAGCACTGACGGACAGGGGGTTAACATTCAGTACTTC | CASTDGQGVNIQYF | TRBV2 | TRBD1 | TRBJ2-4 | - | 14
TGTGCCAGCAGCGTAGAGGCTAGCTCCTACAATGAGCAGTTCTTC | CASSVEASSYNEQFF | TRBV9 | - | TRBJ2-1 | - | 15
TGCGCCAGCAGCTTGTCCCGGGGAGCAGGGGAAGCTTTCTTT | CASSLSRGAGEAFF | TRBV5-1 | - | TRBJ1-1 | - | 14
TGTGCCAGTAGTCCCCGGTTGGGGAACACTGAAGCTTTCTTT | CASSPRLGNTEAFF | TRBV19 | - | TRBJ1-1 | - | 14
TGTGCCAGCAGCTTCCCCCGAGAGCGGGGTAGTAGCTCCTACAATGAGCAGTTCTTC | CASSFPRERGSSSYNEQFF | TRBV7-2 | TRBD2 | TRBJ2-1 | - | 19
TGTGCCAGCTCTCCCGAGGCTCTCCGGACCGAAACTGCGTTTTTT | CASSPEALRTETAFF | TRBV19 | - | TRBJ1-4 | - | 15
TGTGCCAGCAGCTCCACTATCTTAAGACAGGGAGTGCGTCAGCCCCAGCATTTT | CASSSTILRQGVRQPQHF | TRBV28 | TRBD1 | TRBJ1-5 | - | 18
TGTGCCAGCAGTTCTGATGTCGGGGGAAAACTGTTTTTT | CASSSDVGGKLFF | TRBV12-3/TRBV12-4 | - | TRBJ1-4 | - | 13
TGTGCCAGCAGTTCCATGGCTGAAGCTTTCTTT | CASSSMAEAFF | TRBV6-2/TRBV6-3 | - | TRBJ1-1 | - | 11
TGTGCCAGCAGCCCCCGGACAACCTACGAGCAGTACTTC | CASSPRTTYEQYF | TRBV7-9 | - | TRBJ2-7 | - | 13
TGCGCCAGCAGCTCCAACTACAATGAGCAGTTCTTC | CASSSNYNEQFF | TRBV5-1 | - | TRBJ2-1 | - | 12
TGTGCCAGCAGGGCCTATAGCTCCTATAATTCACCCCTCCACTTT | CASRAYSSYNSPLHF | TRBV6-5 | - | TRBJ1-6 | - | 15
TGTGCCATCAGTGACCCTGGACATGCCACAGATACGCAGTATTTT | CAISDPGHATDTQYF | TRBV10-3 | - | TRBJ2-3 | - | 15
TGTGCCACCAAAGCGGTGAATGGAAACACCATATATTTT | CATKAVNGNTIYF | TRBV15 | - | TRBJ1-3 | - | 13
TGTGCCAGTAGGCCCTTCGGGACAGCTGGAAACACCATATATTTT | CASRPFGTAGNTIYF | TRBV19 | TRBD1 | TRBJ1-3 | - | 15
TGTGCCAGCAGCTTGGGGAACCCTAACTATGGCTACACCTTC | CASSLGNPNYGYTF | TRBV7-9 | - | TRBJ1-2 | - | 14
TGTGCCAGCAGTTTAGGGCCAGGAGCTAACTATGGCTACACCTTC | CASSLGPGANYGYTF | TRBV28 | - | TRBJ1-2 | once | 15
TGTGCCAGCAGCTTAAGGATGGGCAATGAGCAGTTCTTC | CASSLRMGNEQFF | TRBV7-3 | - | TRBJ2-1 | once | 13
TGCGCCAGCAGTGCGGGGGGGTCCTACGAGCAGTACTTC | CASSAGGSYEQYF | TRBV10-1 | TRBD2 | TRBJ2-7 | - | 13
TGTGCCAGCAGTCCCTCAGGGAGCCGATACGAGCAGTACTTC | CASSPSGSRYEQYF | TRBV6-6 | - | TRBJ2-7 | - | 14
TGTGCCATCAGTGAGGACAGCTACCTTGGCTACACCTTC | CAISEDSYLGYTF | TRBV10-3 | - | TRBJ1-2 | - | 13
TGTGCCAGCTCCGCTGAGGAGGCTGAAGCTTTCTTT | CASSAEEAEAFF | TRBV12-3/TRBV12-4 | - | TRBJ1-1 | - | 12
TGTGCCAGCAGTATAACCGGGACACTGGGTGAAAAACTGTTTTTT | CASSITGTLGEKLFF | TRBV28 | - | TRBJ1-4 | - | 15
TGTGCCAGCAGGCAACAGGGGGCGACAATTCAGTACTTC | CASRQQGATIQYF | TRBV28 | TRBD1 | TRBJ2-4 | - | 13